This T cell receptor (beta chain) was observed in a study of T cell responses to AZD1222 COVID-19 vaccine. Study summary: Second-dose intervals of approximately 4 or approximately 12 weeks were pooled.

Notes on this clone: Its antigen is undetermined.

This CDR3 comprises 18 residues. Per the germline V gene, CDR1 is SGDLS and CDR2 is YYNGEE. V shed 0 bases and J shed 3 bases, with 21 bases lying between them. The data were produced by immunoSEQ multiplex PCR, yet TCRdb's version contains in-frame clones alone and is incomplete. The table has about 120,000 clones, around 88% seen once; the top ten hold just over 9.5%. Study conclusions and caveats: As reported, nearly half of all spike-specific TCRs target variant regions that are unmutated.

The V gene is TRBV9, the J gene TRBJ1-2, with a weak D call TRBD1 (5 bases). The sample in question was peripheral blood, obtained on day 0 of AZD1222 vaccination. The origin of this receptor is an adult in good health. The CDR3 coding sequence is TGTGCCAGCAGCGTAGACCCCCATGCAGGGAGCGGCGACTATGGCTACACCTTC. Translated, it gives CASSVDPHAGSGDYGYTF.